One sample yielded the 18 T cell receptor beta chains listed below, sequenced in a study of STAT3 mutations in large granular lymphocyte leukemia. Study-wide findings and caveats: Every T-cell large granular lymphocyte leukemia patient had at least one immunodominant TCR beta clonotype.

Their cognate antigens are unknown. Data came from immunoSEQ multiplex PCR; TCRdb stores just in-frame clones and leaves some out. The table has approximately 29,000 clones, roughly 86% seen once. Sequenced input: peripheral blood mononuclear cells. The receptors stem from a man aged 60-69 years with T-cell large granular lymphocyte leukemia. Some clones in this sample may be carry-over from other donors' samples.

The V call is TRBV5-1, the J call TRBJ2-1; perhaps TRBD1 as D (6 bases). Germline V gene lookup returns CDR1 SGHRS and CDR2 YFSETQ. The length of the CDR3 is 14 residues. V lost 4 bases and J 0 bases, leaving 8 bases between the germline ends. The DNA for the CDR3 is TGCGCCAGCAGCGCGGACAGCTCCTACAATGAGCAGTTCTTC. Its translation is CASSADSSYNEQFF.

This clone was counted once. The CDR3 spells CASSKGDRILYEQYF. The CDR3 DNA reads as TGCGCCAGCAGCAAAGGGGACAGGATCCTCTACGAGCAGTACTTC. The chain has TRBV5-1 and TRBJ2-7; 8 bases match TRBD1. J was trimmed by 3 bases and V by 4 bases; bases with no gene match: 9. Germline V gives CDR1 SGHRS, CDR2 YFSETQ. The CDR3 extends over 15 amino acids.

In DNA form, the CDR3 reads TGTGCCAGCAGGAACCCCGCCAGGCCTAACTATGGCTACACCTTC. Its translation is CASRNPARPNYGYTF. The chain employs TRBV28 and TRBJ1-2; D is ambiguous. V lost 6 bases to trimming and J lost 0 bases, with 14 bases between them. The CDR3 is made up of 15 amino acids. Per germline, CDR1 MDHEN and CDR2 SYDVKM.

The chain is built from TRBV27 and TRBJ2-2, with TRBD1 matching over 11 bases. Looked up from germline, CDR1 is MNHEY and CDR2 is SMNVEV (reference sequence). Unmatched junction bases numbered 7, after V lost 5 bases and J lost 5 bases. The CDR3 consists of 16 residues. CDR3 sequence: CASSTRDRGGTGELFF. Here the CDR3 DNA reads TGTGCCAGCAGTACCCGGGACAGGGGGGGAACCGGGGAGCTGTTTTTT.

The rearrangement links TRBV15 to TRBJ1-5; D may be TRBD1 (6 bases). CDR1 and CDR2 from the germline V gene are LNHNV and YYDKDF (reference sequence). V gave up 5 bases and J gave up 2 bases, with 16 bases separating them. This CDR3 region has 16 residues. The CDR3 coding sequence is TGTGCCACCAGCCGAGGAGGGGGGGCCGGCAATCAGCCCCAGCATTTT. Its protein is CATSRGGGAGNQPQHF.

This chain links TRBV5-4 with TRBJ2-5; tentatively, D is TRBD2 (6 bases). The CDR3 contains 15 residues. V lost 4 bases and J lost 5, with 18 bases in between. Germline CDR1 SGHNT, CDR2 YYREEE (reference sequence). CDR3 in amino acids: CASSGRGTEGETQYF. The CDR3 DNA reads TGTGCCAGCAGCGGCCGGGGGACTGAGGGGGAGACCCAGTACTTC.

This chain links TRBV18 with TRBJ2-2; tentatively, D is TRBD1 (5 bases). The CDR3 has 15 amino acids. V gave up 6 bases and J gave up 3 bases, with 14 bases separating them. CDR1 is KGHSH, CDR2 LQKENI, per germline. CDR3 amino acids: CASSLPGLYTGELFF. The CDR3 nucleotides are TGTGCCAGCTCGCTTCCAGGGTTGTACACCGGGGAGCTGTTTTTT.

The chain combines TRBV9 with TRBJ2-3; 8 bases map to TRBD2. This CDR3 contains 16 residues. The germline CDR1 and CDR2 sequences are SGDLS and YYNGEE. The ends lost 0 bases at V and 1 base at J; junction bases unmatched: 4. The CDR3 loop reads CASSVAGGPGTDTQYF. CDR3 DNA: TGTGCCAGCAGCGTAGCGGGAGGGCCTGGCACAGATACGCAGTATTTT.

The CDR3 DNA reads as TGTGCCAGCAGCTTACGTGGGAGTGCTGACACTGAAGCTTTCTTT. It specifies CASSLRGSADTEAFF. This chain uses TRBV13 with TRBJ1-1, with D uncertain. V dropped 2 bases and J dropped 3 bases, with 13 bases sitting between them. Germline V CDR1 and CDR2: PRHDT, FYEKMQ (reference sequence). The length of the CDR3 is 15 residues. Together with reference TRBV13 and TRBJ1-1, the CDR3 gives the full variable domain: AAGVIQSPRHLIKEKRETATLKCYPIPRHDTVYWYQQGPGQDPQFLISFYEKMQSDKGSIPDRFSAQQFSDYHSELNMSSLELGDSALYFCASSLRGSADTEAFFGQGTRLTVV.

The CDR3 bases are TGTGCCAGCAGCCCCTTCGGGGACGGCTACGAGCAGTACTTC. Translation: CASSPFGDGYEQYF. The chain couples TRBV7-9 to TRBJ2-7; perhaps D is TRBD1 or TRBD2 (5 bases each). V was clipped by 5 bases and J by 3 bases, with 14 bases between them. The CDR3 loop spans 14 amino acids. Germline CDR1 is SEHNR and CDR2 is FQNEAQ (reference sequence).

This clone has just a few counts. The CDR3: CAWKGHKIDEQFF. The DNA of the CDR3 is TGTGCCTGGAAGGGACACAAGATCGATGAGCAGTTCTTC. The chain joins TRBV30 to TRBJ2-1; a possible D gene is TRBD1 (6 bases). CDR1 and CDR2 from the germline V gene are GTSNPN and SVGIG (reference sequence). V was pared by 4 bases and J by 8 bases, with 15 bases between. The CDR3 has 13 amino acids.

The gene calls are TRBV5-1 and TRBJ2-2; D is unresolved. Germline V gene lookup returns CDR1 SGHRS and CDR2 YFSETQ. This CDR3 contains 15 residues. Trimming left V 1 base short and J 3 bases short, with 10 bases between. CDR3: CASSLMRLDTGELFF. The CDR3 coding sequence is TGCGCCAGCAGCTTGATGCGGCTGGACACCGGGGAGCTGTTTTTT. The full variable domain, completed using reference TRBV5-1 and TRBJ2-2, is KAGVTQTPRYLIKTRGQQVTLSCSPISGHRSVSWYQQTPGQGLQFLFEYFSETQRNKGNFPGRFSGRQFSNSRSEMNVSTLELGDSALYLCASSLMRLDTGELFFGEGSRLTVL.

The V and J genes are TRBV4-1 and TRBJ2-7; D is possibly TRBD1 (6 bases). Between the trimmed V and J ends, which lost 0 bases and 3 bases, there was a span of 12 bases. Germline V gene sequence: CDR1 MGHRA, CDR2 YSYEKL. This CDR3 contains 15 residues. CDR3 sequence: CASSQDPGQFYEQYF. The CDR3 DNA sequence: TGCGCCAGCAGCCAAGATCCGGGACAATTCTACGAGCAGTACTTC.

The J gene is TRBJ1-5, the V gene TRBV7-9; TRBD1 aligns across 7 bases. CDR1 is SEHNR and CDR2 is FQNEAQ in the germline V gene (reference sequence). The trim removed 5 bases at V and 0 bases at J, leaving 4 bases unmatched. The CDR3 is made up of 15 amino acids. CDR3 protein: CASSLGTASNQPQHF. As DNA, the CDR3 is TGTGCCAGCAGCCTTGGGACAGCTAGCAATCAGCCCCAGCATTTT.

The J gene is TRBJ2-3, the V gene TRBV27; D gene unclear. The CDR3 loop spans 13 amino acids. Per the germline V gene, CDR1 is MNHEY and CDR2 is SMNVEV (reference sequence). V lost 2 bases to trimming and J lost 1 base, with 4 bases between them. In DNA, the CDR3 is TGTGCCAGCAGTTTAACCCGCACAGATACGCAGTATTTT. Translating gives CASSLTRTDTQYF.

This sequence joins TRBV28 and TRBJ2-6, with D uncertain. Trimming stripped 8 bases from V and 2 bases from J, with 13 bases between. Germline values: CDR1 MDHEN, CDR2 SYDVKM. The CDR3 covers 15 residues. CDR3 sequence reads: CASVRSPAGANVLTF. CDR3 nucleotides: TGTGCCAGCGTTAGATCACCTGCTGGGGCCAACGTCCTGACTTTC.

J is TRBJ2-1 and V is TRBV15, with D possibly matching TRBD2 (5 bases). The CDR3 totals 12 residues. CDR1 is LNHNV, CDR2 YYDKDF, per germline (reference sequence). Trimming shortened V by 8 bases and J by 4 bases, and 9 bases separated the two germline ends. The CDR3 sequence: CATSSGYNEQFF. The CDR3 nucleotides are TGTGCCACCTCCAGCGGTTACAATGAGCAGTTCTTC.

The chain joins TRBV4-2 to TRBJ1-3; D perhaps matches TRBD1 (5 bases). Germline assignment: CDR1 LGHNA and CDR2 YNFKEQ. V was trimmed by 0 bases and J by 2 bases, leaving 8 bases between them. The CDR3 is 15 amino acids. The CDR3 DNA reads TGTGCCAGCAGCCAAGAAGGAGGGGCTGGAAACACCATATATTTT. It yields the protein CASSQEGGAGNTIYF.